Listed here are 14 T cell receptor beta chains from one sample, sequenced in a study of naive and memory T cell subsets. Amplification of ligated cDNA took four PCR rounds with SP2 and nested alpha and beta constant primers. TCRdb fed the 5' RACE reads into MiXCR, producing one record per CDR3 protein. The sample lists about 57,000 distinct CDR3 sequences; under 10% were seen once. TCR cDNA received a 3' ligated oligonucleotide that carried a UMI. These receptors came from a female donor in good health.

Worth noting for this clonotype: With a much larger clone just one base away, this may be a read error. The chain links TRBV29-1 to TRBJ1-1, with a tentative D call TRBD1 (5 bases). The CDR3 is 14 residues long. Trimming removed 4 bases at V and 4 bases at J, with 16 bases between. Germline assignment: CDR1 SQVTM and CDR2 ANQGSEA. This CDR3 reads CSVAEGLSITEAFF. In DNA form, the CDR3 reads TGCAGCGTTGCGGAGGGGTTGAGCATCACTGAAGCTTTCTTT.

This clonotype was seen a handful of times. V usage is TRBV20-1 and J usage is TRBJ1-5; D perhaps matches TRBD1 (5 bases). The CDR3 totals 14 residues. Per germline, CDR1 DFQATT and CDR2 SNEGSKA (reference sequence). The V end was cut by 5 bases, the J end by 6 bases, with 17 bases between. CDR3 nucleotides: TGCAGTGCTCGAATGGCGGGGGAAGCTCAGCCCCAGCATTTT. It yields the protein CSARMAGEAQPQHF.

This clonotype was detected ten times or more. The J gene is TRBJ2-3, the V gene TRBV5-6; D gene unclear. V shed 1 base and J shed 1 base, with 4 bases lying between them. This CDR3 region has 13 residues. Germline V gene data show CDR1 as SGHDT and CDR2 as YYEEEE. CDR3 sequence (DNA): TGTGCCAGCAGCTTGAAGGGCACAGATACGCAGTATTTT. Translated: CASSLKGTDTQYF.

This clonotype was picked up a small number of times. The CDR3 coding sequence is TGCAGTGCTAGAGACCGGACTCGGGGGAGCTACAATGAGCAGTTCTTC. This sequence encodes CSARDRTRGSYNEQFF. The V and J genes are TRBV20-1 and TRBJ2-1, with D possibly being TRBD2 (6 bases). Per germline, CDR1 DFQATT and CDR2 SNEGSKA (reference sequence). The CDR3 totals 16 residues. V was trimmed by 0 bases and J by 3 bases, leaving 15 bases between them.

Many counts were recorded for this clonotype. This sequence joins TRBV5-1 and TRBJ1-2, with 7 bases matching TRBD1. The germline gives CDR1 SGHRS, CDR2 YFSETQ. The CDR3 runs to 14 residues. Trimming took 4 bases from V and 4 from J; bases not matched to a gene: 7. This chain's CDR3 is CASSEGTAGYGYTF. The CDR3 nucleotides are TGCGCCAGCAGCGAGGGGACAGCCGGCTATGGCTACACCTTC.

This clonotype came up many times. This chain uses TRBV29-1 with TRBJ2-3; D is unclear. The germline CDR1 and CDR2 sequences are SQVTM and ANQGSEA. The CDR3 consists of 14 residues. V was trimmed by 5 bases and J by 3 bases, leaving 15 bases between them. The CDR3 sequence is CSVYYALVTDTQYF. The DNA for the CDR3 is TGCAGCGTTTATTACGCGTTAGTTACAGATACGCAGTATTTT.

This clonotype was seen a few times. The V call is TRBV3-1, the J call TRBJ2-7; 10 bases match TRBD1. CDR1 and CDR2 (germline): LGHDT, YNNKEL (reference sequence). After removal of 4 bases from V and 6 bases from J, the junction contained 12 bases not matched to a gene. The CDR3 loop spans 16 amino acids. The CDR3 reads CASSPFLGTGAGEQYF. Here the CDR3 DNA reads TGTGCCAGCAGCCCATTCCTCGGGACAGGGGCAGGCGAGCAGTACTTC.

This clonotype was seen a few times. The J gene is TRBJ2-3, the V gene TRBV20-1, with D possibly being TRBD1 or TRBD2 (5 bases each). Trimming pared 5 bases from V and 0 bases from J, leaving 9 bases between. CDR1 is DFQATT and CDR2 is SNEGSKA in the germline V gene (reference sequence). There are 13 residues in the CDR3. CDR3: CSAEGRSTDTQYF. CDR3 DNA: TGCAGTGCTGAGGGGCGCAGCACAGATACGCAGTATTTT.

In this sample, this clonotype turned up a few times. The chain links TRBV30 to TRBJ1-1; D gene ambiguous. Germline V gene sequence: CDR1 GTSNPN, CDR2 SVGIG (reference sequence). V lost 5 bases to trimming and J lost 2 bases, with 15 bases between them. The CDR3 runs 14 residues. CDR3 sequence: CAWRRPGDNTEAFF. In nucleotides, the CDR3 is TGTGCCTGGCGTAGACCAGGAGATAACACTGAAGCTTTCTTT.

CDR3 region: CASSQDREDEQFF. In DNA, the CDR3 is TGTGCCAGCAGCCAGGACAGGGAGGATGAGCAGTTCTTC. The V call is TRBV4-2, the J call TRBJ2-1; 8 bases agree with TRBD1. The V and J ends lost 3 bases and 8 bases, in that order; junction bases with no gene match: 3. Germline lookup yields CDR1 LGHNA and CDR2 YNFKEQ. The CDR3 consists of 13 residues.

This clonotype was recorded at least ten times. V usage is TRBV27 and J usage is TRBJ1-1; tentative D call: TRBD1 (5 bases). The V end lost 7 bases, the J end lost 2 bases, and 14 bases lay between the germline ends. This CDR3 is built from 14 residues. Germline lookup yields CDR1 MNHEY and CDR2 SMNVEV (reference sequence). CDR3 sequence: CASITPGTNTEAFF. CDR3 nucleotides: TGTGCCAGCATCACTCCCGGGACCAACACTGAAGCTTTCTTT.

This clonotype was seen many times. This chain links TRBV20-1 with TRBJ1-5, with a possible D match to TRBD1 (5 bases). Trimming cost V 3 bases and J 2 bases, with 8 bases left between them. This CDR3 spans 13 amino acids. Germline loops: CDR1 DFQATT, CDR2 SNEGSKA (reference sequence). The DNA for the CDR3 is TGCAGTGCTAGGGGGGACCGCAATCAGCCCCAGCATTTT. Translation gives CSARGDRNQPQHF.

In its sample, this clonotype was seen a few times. The CDR3 does not close with the conserved phenylalanine or tryptophan, likely indicating a read error. It is unclear where the CDR3 begins or ends on the DNA, so no DNA is shown, and the CDR3 is as TCRdb lists it. V is TRBV21-1 and J is TRBJ1-1; TRBD1, as called in the table, went unchecked against the DNA. TRBV21-1 is deemed a pseudogene. The CDR3 is 16 residues long, ends included. The CDR3 loop is CASNQQGGTWETEAFS.

This clonotype came up a few times. The rearrangement uses TRBV7-8 and TRBJ1-5, with D unresolved. Germline values: CDR1 SGHVS, CDR2 FQNEAQ. V was clipped by 4 bases and J by 10 bases, with 23 bases between them. This CDR3 comprises 16 residues. CDR3 DNA: TGTGCCAGCAGCTCAAATCCCCGGGCAGTCCCTGGTCCCCAGCATTTT. This gives the protein CASSSNPRAVPGPQHF.